The following is a T cell receptor beta chain sequence with its context. Its antigen is unidentified. These data are taken from a study of T cell responses to AZD1222 COVID-19 vaccine. General observations from the study: Only after the peak T cell response were repertoires sampled. Spike regions recognized by vaccine-associated CD4 TCRs spanned the protein, led by 160-218 and 743-854.

Assay used: immunoSEQ multiplex PCR; TCRdb lists only in-frame clones, some missing. The sample consists of roughly 80,000 clones, approximately 88% of them appearing once. Per germline, CDR1 SGHTA and CDR2 FQGNSA. The CDR3 contains 17 residues. The trim removed 1 base at V and 4 bases at J, leaving 9 bases unmatched. The sample consisted of peripheral blood, taken 28 days after the second AZD1222 dose. The sequence came from an adult who received the AZD1222 COVID-19 vaccine. V and J are TRBV7-2 and TRBJ1-5, with 8 bases identical to TRBD1. The CDR3 loop reads CASSLGTGSVANQPQHF. Here the CDR3 DNA reads TGTGCCAGCAGCTTAGGGACAGGGTCTGTTGCAAATCAGCCCCAGCATTTT.